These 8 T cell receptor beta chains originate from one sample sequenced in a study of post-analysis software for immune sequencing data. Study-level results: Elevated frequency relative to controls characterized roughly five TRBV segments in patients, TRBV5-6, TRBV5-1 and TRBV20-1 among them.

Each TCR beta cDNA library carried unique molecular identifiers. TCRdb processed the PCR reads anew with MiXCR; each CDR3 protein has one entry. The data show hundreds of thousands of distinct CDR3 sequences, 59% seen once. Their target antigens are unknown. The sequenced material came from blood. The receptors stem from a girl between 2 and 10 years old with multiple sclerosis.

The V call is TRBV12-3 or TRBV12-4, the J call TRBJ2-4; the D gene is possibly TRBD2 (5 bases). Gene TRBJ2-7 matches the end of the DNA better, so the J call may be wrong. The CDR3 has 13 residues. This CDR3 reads CASSSPGRSEQYF. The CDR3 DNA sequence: TGTGCCAGCAGTTCCCCGGGGAGAAGCGAGCAGTACTTC.

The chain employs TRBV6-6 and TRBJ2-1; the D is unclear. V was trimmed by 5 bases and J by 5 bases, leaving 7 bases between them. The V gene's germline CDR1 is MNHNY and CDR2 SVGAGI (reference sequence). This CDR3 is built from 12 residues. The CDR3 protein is CASSRLNNEQFF. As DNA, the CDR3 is TGTGCCAGCAGTAGGCTAAACAATGAGCAGTTCTTC.

The CDR3 nucleotides read TGCAGCGTTGGTTACGGGGGGCCCACGGGTTATGAGCAGTTCTTC. It is translated as CSVGYGGPTGYEQFF. The rearrangement links TRBV29-1 to TRBJ2-1, with D possibly matching TRBD2 (7 bases). Germline loops: CDR1 SQVTM, CDR2 ANQGSEA. V was shortened by 4 bases and J by 8 bases, with 21 bases between the two germline ends. The CDR3 sequence is 15 residues long.

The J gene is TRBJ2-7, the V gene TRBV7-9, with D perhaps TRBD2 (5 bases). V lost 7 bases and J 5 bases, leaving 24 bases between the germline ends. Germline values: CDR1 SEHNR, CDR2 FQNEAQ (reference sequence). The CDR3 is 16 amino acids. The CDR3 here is CASTIGPRGLIDEQYF. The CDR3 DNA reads TGTGCCAGCACCATCGGTCCAAGAGGGTTAATCGACGAGCAGTACTTC.

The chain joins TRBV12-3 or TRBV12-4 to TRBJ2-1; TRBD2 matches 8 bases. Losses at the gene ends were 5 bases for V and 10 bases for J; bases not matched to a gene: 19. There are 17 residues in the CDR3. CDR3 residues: CASSRRMEAGEVGEQFF. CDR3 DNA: TGTGCCAGCAGTCGTAGAATGGAAGCGGGAGAAGTAGGAGAGCAGTTCTTC.

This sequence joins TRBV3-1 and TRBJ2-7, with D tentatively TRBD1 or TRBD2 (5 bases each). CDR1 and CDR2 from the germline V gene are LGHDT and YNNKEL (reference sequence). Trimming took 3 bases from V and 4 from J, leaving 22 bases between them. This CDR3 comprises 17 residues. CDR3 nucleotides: TGTGCCAGCAGCCAGCCCGCGTCCGGGACCGAAGATTACGAGCAGTACTTC. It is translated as CASSQPASGTEDYEQYF.

CDR3 loop: CASSFGLAQETQYF. CDR3 DNA sequence: TGTGCCAGCAGTTTCGGACTAGCCCAAGAGACCCAGTACTTC. V is TRBV12-3 or TRBV12-4 and J is TRBJ2-5, with 8 bases identical to TRBD2. After removal of 3 bases from V and 1 base from J, the junction contained 1 base not matched to a gene. CDR3 length: 14 amino acids.

CDR3 residues: CASSHTRGRQGNYEQFF. CDR3 in DNA: TGTGCCAGCAGCCACACCAGAGGGAGACAGGGGAATTATGAGCAGTTCTTC. The chain combines TRBV4-2 with TRBJ2-1, with 8 nucleotides matching TRBD1. CDR3 length equals 17 residues. The J segment lost 8 bases and the V segment lost 3 bases, leaving 15 bases of the junction unmatched. From germline, CDR1 is LGHNA and CDR2 YNFKEQ.